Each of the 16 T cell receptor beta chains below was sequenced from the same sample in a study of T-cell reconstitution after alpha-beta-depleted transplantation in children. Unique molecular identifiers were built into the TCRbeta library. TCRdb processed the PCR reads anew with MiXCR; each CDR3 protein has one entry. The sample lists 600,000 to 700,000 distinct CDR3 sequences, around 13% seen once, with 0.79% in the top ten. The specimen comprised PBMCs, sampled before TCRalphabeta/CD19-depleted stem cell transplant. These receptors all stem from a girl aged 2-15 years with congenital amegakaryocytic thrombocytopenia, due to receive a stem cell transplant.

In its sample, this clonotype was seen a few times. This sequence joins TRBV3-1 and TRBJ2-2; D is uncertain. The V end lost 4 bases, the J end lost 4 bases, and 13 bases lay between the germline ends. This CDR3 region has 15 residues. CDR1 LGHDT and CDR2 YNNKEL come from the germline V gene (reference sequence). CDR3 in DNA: TGTGCCAGCAGCCCCGACTCTTGGCTCACCGGGGAGCTGTTTTTT. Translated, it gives CASSPDSWLTGELFF.

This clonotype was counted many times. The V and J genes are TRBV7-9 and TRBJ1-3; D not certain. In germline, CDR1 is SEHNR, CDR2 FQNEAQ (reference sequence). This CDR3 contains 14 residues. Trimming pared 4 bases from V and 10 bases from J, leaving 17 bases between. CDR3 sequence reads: CASSSEGSRWTIYF. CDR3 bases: TGTGCCAGCAGCTCAGAGGGCAGCCGCTGGACCATATATTTT. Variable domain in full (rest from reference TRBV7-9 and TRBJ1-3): DTGVSQNPRHKITKRGQNVTFRCDPISEHNRLYWYRQTLGQGPEFLTYFQNEAQLEKSRLLSDRFSAERPKGSFSTLEIQRTEQGDSAMYLCASSSEGSRWTIYFGEGSWLTVV.

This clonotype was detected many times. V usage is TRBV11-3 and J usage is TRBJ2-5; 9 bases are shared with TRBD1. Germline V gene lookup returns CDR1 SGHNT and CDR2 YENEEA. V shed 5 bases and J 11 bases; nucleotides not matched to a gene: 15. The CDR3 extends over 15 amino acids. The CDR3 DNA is TGTGCCAGCAGCCTAGGTGGACAGGGGAGCATAAGACAGTACTTC. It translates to CASSLGGQGSIRQYF.

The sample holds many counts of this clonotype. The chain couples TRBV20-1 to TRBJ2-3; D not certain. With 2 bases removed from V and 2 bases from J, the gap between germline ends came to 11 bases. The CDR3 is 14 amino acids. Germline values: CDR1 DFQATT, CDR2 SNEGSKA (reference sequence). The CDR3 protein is CSARKDLNTDTQYF. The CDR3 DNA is TGCAGTGCTAGAAAGGACCTAAACACAGATACGCAGTATTTT.

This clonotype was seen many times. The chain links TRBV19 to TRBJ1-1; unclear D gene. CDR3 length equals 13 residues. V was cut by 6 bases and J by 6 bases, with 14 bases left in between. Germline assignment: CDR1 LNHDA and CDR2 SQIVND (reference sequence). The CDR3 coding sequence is TGTGCCAGTAGCCCAAGCGAGGGTTCTGAAGCTTTCTTT. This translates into CASSPSEGSEAFF.

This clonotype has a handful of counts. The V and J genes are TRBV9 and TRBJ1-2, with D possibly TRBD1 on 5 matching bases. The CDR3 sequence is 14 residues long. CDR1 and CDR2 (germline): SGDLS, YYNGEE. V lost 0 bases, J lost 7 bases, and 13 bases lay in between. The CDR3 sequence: CASSVASGDSGYTF. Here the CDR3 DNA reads TGTGCCAGCAGCGTAGCCTCGGGGGACTCTGGCTACACCTTC.

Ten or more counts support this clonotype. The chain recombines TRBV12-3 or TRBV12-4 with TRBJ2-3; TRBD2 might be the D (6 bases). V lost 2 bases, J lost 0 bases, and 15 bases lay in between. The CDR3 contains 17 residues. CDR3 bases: TGTGCCAGCAGTTTAAGGCATCGCGGGACTAGCACAGATACGCAGTATTTT. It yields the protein CASSLRHRGTSTDTQYF.

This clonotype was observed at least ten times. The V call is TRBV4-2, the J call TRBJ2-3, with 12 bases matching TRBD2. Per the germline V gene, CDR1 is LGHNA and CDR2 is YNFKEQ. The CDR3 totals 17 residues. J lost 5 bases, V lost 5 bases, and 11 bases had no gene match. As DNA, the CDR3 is TGTGCCAGCAGCAACCCACGACTAGCGGGAGAAGGAGATACGCAGTATTTT. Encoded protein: CASSNPRLAGEGDTQYF.

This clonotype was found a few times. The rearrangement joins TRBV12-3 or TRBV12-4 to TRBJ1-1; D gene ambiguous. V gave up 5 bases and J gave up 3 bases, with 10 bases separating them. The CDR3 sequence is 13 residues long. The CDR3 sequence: CASSTSWDTEAFF. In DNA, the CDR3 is TGTGCCAGCAGTACGAGTTGGGACACTGAAGCTTTCTTT.

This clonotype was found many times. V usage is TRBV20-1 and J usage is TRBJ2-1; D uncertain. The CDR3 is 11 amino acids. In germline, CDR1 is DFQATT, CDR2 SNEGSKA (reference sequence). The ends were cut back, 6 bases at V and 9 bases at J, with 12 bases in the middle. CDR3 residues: CSAPWAIEQFF. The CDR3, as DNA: TGCAGTGCCCCTTGGGCAATTGAGCAGTTCTTC.

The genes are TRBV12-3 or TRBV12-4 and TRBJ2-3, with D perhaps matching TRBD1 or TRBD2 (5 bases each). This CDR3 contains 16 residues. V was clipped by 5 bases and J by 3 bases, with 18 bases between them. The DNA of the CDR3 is TGTGCCAGCAGTCTCGGGGCAGCATCCGGAACAGATACGCAGTATTTT. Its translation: CASSLGAASGTDTQYF.

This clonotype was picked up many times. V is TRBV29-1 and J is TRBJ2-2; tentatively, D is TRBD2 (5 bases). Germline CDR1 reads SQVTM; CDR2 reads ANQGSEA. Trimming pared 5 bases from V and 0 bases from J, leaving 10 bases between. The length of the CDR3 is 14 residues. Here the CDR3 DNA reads TGCAGCGTTAAGCGGACCGCGAACACCGGGGAGCTGTTTTTT. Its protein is CSVKRTANTGELFF.

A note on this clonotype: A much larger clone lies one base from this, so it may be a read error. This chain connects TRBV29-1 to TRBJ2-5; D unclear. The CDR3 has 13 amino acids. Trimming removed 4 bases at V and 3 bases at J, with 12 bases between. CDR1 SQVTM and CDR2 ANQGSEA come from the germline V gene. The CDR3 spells CSVVPGRKETQYF. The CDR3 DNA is TGCAGCGTTGTTCCAGGTCGCAAAGAGACCCAGTACTTC.

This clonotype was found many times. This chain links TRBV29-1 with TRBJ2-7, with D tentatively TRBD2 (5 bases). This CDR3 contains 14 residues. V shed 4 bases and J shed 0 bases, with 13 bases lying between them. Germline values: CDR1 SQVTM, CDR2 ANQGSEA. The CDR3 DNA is TGCAGCGTTGTTGGACTTCGGAGCTCCTACGAGCAGTACTTC. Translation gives CSVVGLRSSYEQYF.

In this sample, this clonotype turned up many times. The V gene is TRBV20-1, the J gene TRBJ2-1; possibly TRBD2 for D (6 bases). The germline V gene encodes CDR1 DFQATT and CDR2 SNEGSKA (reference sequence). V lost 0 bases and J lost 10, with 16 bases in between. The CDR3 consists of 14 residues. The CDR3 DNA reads TGCAGTGCTAGAGATTCGCGGGATTGGGGGGAGCAGTTCTTC. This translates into CSARDSRDWGEQFF.

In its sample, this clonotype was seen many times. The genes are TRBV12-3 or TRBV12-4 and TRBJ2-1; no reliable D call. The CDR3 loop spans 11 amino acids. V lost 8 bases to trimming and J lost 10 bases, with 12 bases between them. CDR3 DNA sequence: TGTGCCAGCTCAAAGGTGGTCGAGCAGTTCTTC. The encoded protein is CASSKVVEQFF.